Listed below are T cell receptor beta chains from one sample, sequenced in a study of shared clonotypes between healthy human individuals. Method: immunoSEQ multiplex PCR; TCRdb's copy keeps in-frame clones and lacks some. Of roughly 1,500,000 clones in the sample, approximately 98.5% were seen once. Sequenced material: naive CD4+ T cells sorted from blood. Receptors originate from a man aged 25 to 40 in good health. Each CDR3 is given with its conserved first and last residue. Each record gives: clone size, D gene, CDR3 length, J gene, V gene, CDR3 DNA, CDR3 protein. A D gene is named only where the DNA matches it firmly. Only some rows state a clone size, as once, few, many or a class for expanded clones.

- - 13 TRBJ1-2 TRBV18 TGTGCCAGCTCACGCTCAGTGGGCTATGGCTACACCTTC CASSRSVGYGYTF
- - 13 TRBJ2-2 TRBV6-6 TGTGCCAGCAGTTTAATGTTTACCGGGGAGCTGTTTTTT CASSLMFTGELFF
- TRBD1 15 TRBJ2-3 TRBV5-1 TGCGCCAGCAGCCTAAGGGACAGTCACACAGATACGCAGTATTTT CASSLRDSHTDTQYF
- - 15 TRBJ1-1 TRBV11-2 TGTGCCAGCAGCTCCCCCAGGGGCAAGAACACTGAAGCTTTCTTT CASSSPRGKNTEAFF
- - 14 TRBJ2-7 TRBV6-5 TGTGCCAGCAGTTACTCGACTGCCACTTACGAGCAGTACTTC CASSYSTATYEQYF
- - 14 TRBJ1-5 TRBV5-8 TGTGCCAGCAGCCGCCTTTTTAGCAATCAGCCCCAGCATTTT CASSRLFSNQPQHF
- TRBD2 13 TRBJ2-1 TRBV7-2 TGTGCCAGCAGCTTTGCGGGAGAAGTTGAGCAGTTCTTC CASSFAGEVEQFF
- TRBD2 15 TRBJ2-2 TRBV19 TGTGCCAGTAGTCTACTAGCGGGAACAACCGGGGAGCTGTTTTTT CASSLLAGTTGELFF
- - 14 TRBJ1-4 TRBV5-1 TGCGCCAGCAGCTGGGACGCCTTGAATGAAAAACTGTTTTTT CASSWDALNEKLFF
- TRBD1 15 TRBJ2-2 TRBV9 TGTGCCAGCAGCGCGACAGGGGGGAACACCGGGGAGCTGTTTTTT CASSATGGNTGELFF
- TRBD1 15 TRBJ1-2 TRBV6-5 TGTGCCAGCAGACAACAGGGGGCGCGCGAAGGAGGCTACACCTTC CASRQQGAREGGYTF
once TRBD2 19 TRBJ2-2 TRBV18 TGTGCCAGCTCACCAGTAGCTAGCGGGAGGAGCGCGAACACCGGGGAGCTGTTTTTT CASSPVASGRSANTGELFF
- TRBD1 14 TRBJ2-4 TRBV6-4 TGTGCCAGCAGTGACTATCAGGGGGCAGGAATTCAGTACTTC CASSDYQGAGIQYF
once - 16 TRBJ2-1 TRBV7-3 TGTGCCAGCAGCTTAACTGGGAGCCGCTCCTACAATGAGCAGTTCTTC CASSLTGSRSYNEQFF
- TRBD1 16 TRBJ1-1 TRBV10-3 TGTGCCATCAGTGAGATATTGGGACAGCCGAACACTGAAGCTTTCTTT CAISEILGQPNTEAFF
- - 16 TRBJ1-5 TRBV5-4 TGTGCCAGCAGCTTGGATCGGGGGGCGAATGATCAGCCCCAGCATTTT CASSLDRGANDQPQHF
- TRBD1 14 TRBJ2-1 TRBV7-2 TGTGCCAGCAGGGGGGGACAGGTATACAATGAGCAGTTCTTC CASRGGQVYNEQFF
- - 10 TRBJ2-5 TRBV20-1 TGCAGTGCCGTGGATTTTGGCCAGTACTTC CSAVDFGQYF
- TRBD2 16 TRBJ2-5 TRBV6-6 TGTGCCAGCAGTTACGTCCTAGCGGGAGTAGTGGAGACCCAGTACTTC CASSYVLAGVVETQYF
- - 16 TRBJ2-6 TRBV4-3 TGCGCCAGCAGCCAAGATAACGGGGGTGGGGCCAACGTCCTGACTTTC CASSQDNGGGANVLTF
once TRBD1 16 TRBJ1-5 TRBV28 TGTGCCAGCAGTCCGCGGACAGGGAGGGGCAATCAGCCCCAGCATTTT CASSPRTGRGNQPQHF
- - 14 TRBJ2-7 TRBV7-8 TGTGCCAGCAGCACGCCGGGCTCCTCCTACGAGCAGTACTTC CASSTPGSSYEQYF
once TRBD1 13 TRBJ2-7 TRBV28 TGTGCCAGCAGGCGGACAGGGGGCAACGAGCAGTACTTC CASRRTGGNEQYF
- - 17 TRBJ1-3 TRBV4-3 TGCGCCAGCAGCCAAGAAGAGGTAGGGTTGGCCGGAAACACCATATATTTT CASSQEEVGLAGNTIYF
- - 9 TRBJ2-4 TRBV2 TGTGCCAGCTCTCAGGGGCCCCTCTTC CASSQGPLF
- - 13 TRBJ2-2 TRBV7-2 TGTGCCAGCATTCCCAAGGGGAACGGGGAGCTGTTTTTT CASIPKGNGELFF
- - 13 TRBJ2-1 TRBV4-3 TGCGCCAGCAGCCAAGAAAGGAGATATGAGCAGTTCTTC CASSQERRYEQFF
- - 16 TRBJ1-5 TRBV7-2 TGTGCCAGCAGCTTAGGTCGGGGATATAGCAATCAGCCCCAGCATTTT CASSLGRGYSNQPQHF
once TRBD2 15 TRBJ2-1 TRBV18 TGTGCCAGCTCACCTTTCGCGGGAGATATGGCTGAGCAGTTCTTC CASSPFAGDMAEQFF
- - 12 TRBJ2-1 TRBV10-1 TGCGCCAGCGGACCCGACTACAATGAGCAGTTCTTC CASGPDYNEQFF
- - 19 TRBJ2-6 TRBV6-4 TGTGCCAGCAGCCCCCTCATCCGGGGCAAGCCCTCTGGGGCCAACGTCCTGACTTTC CASSPLIRGKPSGANVLTF
- - 14 TRBJ2-5 TRBV18 TGTGCCAGCTCATCTCTAGCGCTCCAAGAGACCCAGTACTTC CASSSLALQETQYF
- TRBD1 15 TRBJ2-7 TRBV6-1 TGTGCCAGCAGAGGTCAGGACAGGGGATCCCACGAGCAGTACTTC CASRGQDRGSHEQYF
- - 16 TRBJ2-4 TRBV11-2 TGTGCCAGCAGCTCCTATGGAGGTTTCTGGGGAAACATTCAGTACTTC CASSSYGGFWGNIQYF
- TRBD2 15 TRBJ2-5 TRBV7-2 TGTGCCAGCAGTCAGGCCCCGGGAGGGCGGGAGACCCAGTACTTC CASSQAPGGRETQYF
- TRBD1 13 TRBJ1-5 TRBV29-1 TGCAGCGCTCAGGGGGCCAGCAATCAGCCCCAGCATTTT CSAQGASNQPQHF
- - 13 TRBJ2-7 TRBV7-3 TGTGCCAGCAGCCCAATGAACTCCTACGAGCAGTACTTC CASSPMNSYEQYF
- TRBD2 15 TRBJ2-1 TRBV6-1 TGTGCCAGTACTTATCTAGCGGGGGTCCCCAATGAGCAGTTCTTC CASTYLAGVPNEQFF
- TRBD1 16 TRBJ2-7 TRBV18 TGTGCCAGCTCACCAAACGCAGGGGGTCCGCCCTACGAGCAGTACTTC CASSPNAGGPPYEQYF
- - 14 TRBJ2-4 TRBV2 TGTGCCAGCAGGCACAGGGAGGGCAAAAACATTCAGTACTTC CASRHREGKNIQYF
- - 14 TRBJ2-1 TRBV5-1 TGCGCCAGCAGCTTGGTCGTTGGGGCACGGGAGCAGTTCTTC CASSLVVGAREQFF
- TRBD2 15 TRBJ2-3 TRBV5-1 TGCGCCAGCAGCTTGGGGGGACTAGCGGAGTATACGCAGTATTTT CASSLGGLAEYTQYF
once TRBD1 15 TRBJ2-2 TRBV18 TGTGCCAGCTCACCACGGACAGGGAACGCCGGGGAGCTGTTTTTT CASSPRTGNAGELFF
- - 11 TRBJ2-5 TRBV4-3 TGCGCCAGCAGCCAAGGGGGGACCCAGTACTTC CASSQGGTQYF
- - 13 TRBJ1-1 TRBV2 TGTGCCAGCAGTGAAGTGGTGAACACTGAAGCTTTCTTT CASSEVVNTEAFF
- - 16 TRBJ2-7 TRBV18 TGTGCCAGCTCCCCCGGAGGGCAGGGCGCTCCCTACGAGCAGTACTTC CASSPGGQGAPYEQYF
- - 13 TRBJ1-4 TRBV11-2 TGTGCCAGCGGGCGCGGGAATAATGAAAAACTGTTTTTT CASGRGNNEKLFF
once TRBD1 16 TRBJ2-7 TRBV7-8 TGTGCCAGCAGGACGGGGACAGAGAACCCCTTCTACGAGCAGTACTTC CASRTGTENPFYEQYF
- TRBD2 17 TRBJ2-1 TRBV11-3 TGTGCCAGCAGCTTAGGCGGTCCGGGACTAGCGGGTAATGAGCAGTTCTTC CASSLGGPGLAGNEQFF
- TRBD1 14 TRBJ1-3 TRBV30 TGTGCCTGGAAGACAGGGAGCTCTGGAAACACCATATATTTT CAWKTGSSGNTIYF
- TRBD2 17 TRBJ2-1 TRBV27 TGTGCCAGCAGTAGGACTAGCGGGAGTCTTATCTACAATGAGCAGTTCTTC CASSRTSGSLIYNEQFF
- - 15 TRBJ1-2 TRBV9 TGTGCCAGCAGCGTAGGCCAAGGGGCCCTCTATGGCTACACCTTC CASSVGQGALYGYTF
- - 14 TRBJ2-5 TRBV2 TGTGCCACTTCGACAGGCGTCGTCCAAGAGACCCAGTACTTC CATSTGVVQETQYF
- TRBD2 15 TRBJ2-1 TRBV6-6 TGTGCCAGCAGTTCGCTAGCGGGGTACAATAATGAGCAGTTCTTC CASSSLAGYNNEQFF
- - 15 TRBJ1-2 TRBV5-1 TGCGCCAGCAGCTTGGACCCAGGGATAAACTATGGCTACACCTTC CASSLDPGINYGYTF
- - 14 TRBJ2-1 TRBV6-4 TGTGCCAGCAGTGACGGGACAAACCAAATTGAGCAGTTCTTC CASSDGTNQIEQFF
- - 15 TRBJ2-1 TRBV11-3 TGTGCCAGCAGCCTCGCGCGGGGACCGTACAATGAGCAGTTCTTC CASSLARGPYNEQFF
once - 19 TRBJ2-6 TRBV9 TGTGCCAGCAGCGTAGCCACTCAGATACCGATCTCTGGGGCCAACGTCCTGACTTTC CASSVATQIPISGANVLTF
- - 16 TRBJ2-2 TRBV7-6 TGTGCCAGCAGCTCTTTTTTTCGACAGAGCACCGGGGAGCTGTTTTTT CASSSFFRQSTGELFF
- - 15 TRBJ1-1 TRBV9 TGTGCCAGCGCGCGAGTGGGCAGGGGAAACACTGAAGCTTTCTTT CASARVGRGNTEAFF